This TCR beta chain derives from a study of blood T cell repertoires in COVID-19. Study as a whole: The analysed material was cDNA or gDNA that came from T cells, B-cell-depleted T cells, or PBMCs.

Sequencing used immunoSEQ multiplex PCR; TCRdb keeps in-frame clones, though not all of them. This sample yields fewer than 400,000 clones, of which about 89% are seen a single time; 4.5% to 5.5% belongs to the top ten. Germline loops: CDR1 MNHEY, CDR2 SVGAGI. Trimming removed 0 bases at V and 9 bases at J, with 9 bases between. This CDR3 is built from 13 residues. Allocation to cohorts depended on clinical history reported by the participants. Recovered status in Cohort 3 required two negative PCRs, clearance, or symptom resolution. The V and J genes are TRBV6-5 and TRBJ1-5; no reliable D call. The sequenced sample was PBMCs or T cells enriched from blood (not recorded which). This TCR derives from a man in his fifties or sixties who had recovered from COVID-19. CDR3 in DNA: TGTGCCAGCAGTTACTCGAGCGGGAGGCCCCAGCATTTT. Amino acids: CASSYSSGRPQHF.